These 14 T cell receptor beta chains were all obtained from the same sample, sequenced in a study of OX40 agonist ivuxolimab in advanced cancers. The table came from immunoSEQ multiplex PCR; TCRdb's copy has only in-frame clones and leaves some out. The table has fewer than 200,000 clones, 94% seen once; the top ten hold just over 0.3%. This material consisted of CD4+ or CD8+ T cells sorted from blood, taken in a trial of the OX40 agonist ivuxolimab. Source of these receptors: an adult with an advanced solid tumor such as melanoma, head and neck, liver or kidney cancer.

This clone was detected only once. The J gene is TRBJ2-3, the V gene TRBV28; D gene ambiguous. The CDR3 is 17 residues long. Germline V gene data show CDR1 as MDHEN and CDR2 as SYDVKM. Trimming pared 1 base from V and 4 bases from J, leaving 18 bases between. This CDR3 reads CASSLSALGHRADTQYF. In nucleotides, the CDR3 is TGTGCCAGCAGTTTATCAGCGCTCGGTCATAGAGCAGATACGCAGTATTTT.

The CDR3 DNA is TGTGCCAGCAGCGCCCTGGACAACACAGATACGCAGTATTTT. Protein sequence: CASSALDNTDTQYF. The rearrangement joins TRBV9 to TRBJ2-3; D is perhaps TRBD1 (5 bases). Germline V CDR1 and CDR2: SGDLS, YYNGEE. The CDR3 has 14 residues. The V gene lost 3 bases and the J gene lost 2 bases, with 10 bases spanning the gap.

CDR3 region: CASSEARYSPITF. The DNA for the CDR3 is TGTGCCAGCAGTGAAGCAAGGTACAGCCCTATCACCTTC. This rearrangement joins TRBV2 to TRBJ1-2; D gene uncertain. This CDR3 is 13 amino acids long. Germline CDR1 is SNHLY and CDR2 is FYNNEI. V lost 0 bases to trimming and J lost 13 bases, with 15 bases between them.

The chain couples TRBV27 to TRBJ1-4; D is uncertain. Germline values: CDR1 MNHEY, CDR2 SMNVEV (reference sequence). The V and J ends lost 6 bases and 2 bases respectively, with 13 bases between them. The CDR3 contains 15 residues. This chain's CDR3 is CASRQYLGTNEKLFF. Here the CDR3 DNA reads TGTGCCAGCAGACAGTACTTGGGGACTAATGAAAAACTGTTTTTT.

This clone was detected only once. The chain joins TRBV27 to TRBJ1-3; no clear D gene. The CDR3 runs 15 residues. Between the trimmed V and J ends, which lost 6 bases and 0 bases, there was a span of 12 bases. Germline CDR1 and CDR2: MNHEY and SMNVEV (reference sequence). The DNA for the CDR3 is TGTGCCAGCAGAGGACCCGGAGTCTCTGGAAACACCATATATTTT. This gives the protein CASRGPGVSGNTIYF.

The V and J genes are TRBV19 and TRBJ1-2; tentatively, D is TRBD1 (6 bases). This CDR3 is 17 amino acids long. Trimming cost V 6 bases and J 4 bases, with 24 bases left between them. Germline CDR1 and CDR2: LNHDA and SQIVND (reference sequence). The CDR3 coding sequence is TGTGCCAGTAGACCGAGGGTACAGGGAATGTTCTTCTATGGCTACACCTTC. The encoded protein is CASRPRVQGMFFYGYTF.

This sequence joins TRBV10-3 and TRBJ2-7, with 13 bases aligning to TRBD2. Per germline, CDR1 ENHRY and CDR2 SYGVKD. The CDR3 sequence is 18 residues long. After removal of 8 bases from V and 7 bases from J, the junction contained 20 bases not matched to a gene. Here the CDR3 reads CAIGRTSGSFAAGAEQYF. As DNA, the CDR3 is TGTGCCATCGGCCGGACTAGCGGGAGTTTCGCGGCCGGGGCGGAGCAGTACTTC.

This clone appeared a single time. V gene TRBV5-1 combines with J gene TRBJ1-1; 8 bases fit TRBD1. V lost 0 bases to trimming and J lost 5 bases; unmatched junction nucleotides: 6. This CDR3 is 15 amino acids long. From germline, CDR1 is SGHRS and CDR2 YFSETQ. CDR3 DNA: TGCGCCAGCAGCTTGGTAGGCAGGGGGCGGACTGAAGCTTTCTTT. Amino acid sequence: CASSLVGRGRTEAFF. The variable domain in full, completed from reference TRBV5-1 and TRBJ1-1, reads KAGVTQTPRYLIKTRGQQVTLSCSPISGHRSVSWYQQTPGQGLQFLFEYFSETQRNKGNFPGRFSGRQFSNSRSEMNVSTLELGDSALYLCASSLVGRGRTEAFFGQGTRLTVV.

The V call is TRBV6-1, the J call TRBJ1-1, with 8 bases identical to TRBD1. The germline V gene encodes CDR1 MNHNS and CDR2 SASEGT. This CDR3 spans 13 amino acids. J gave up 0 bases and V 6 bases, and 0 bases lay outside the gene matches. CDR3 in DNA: TGTGCCAGCAGGGGACAGGTGAACACTGAAGCTTTCTTT. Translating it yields CASRGQVNTEAFF.

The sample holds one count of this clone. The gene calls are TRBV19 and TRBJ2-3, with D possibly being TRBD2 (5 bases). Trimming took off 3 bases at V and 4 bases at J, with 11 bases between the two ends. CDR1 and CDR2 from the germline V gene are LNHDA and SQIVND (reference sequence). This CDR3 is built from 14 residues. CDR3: CASSIRAGADTQYF. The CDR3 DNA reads TGTGCCAGTAGTATCCGGGCGGGCGCAGATACGCAGTATTTT. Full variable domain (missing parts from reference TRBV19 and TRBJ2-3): DGGITQSPKYLFRKEGQNVTLSCEQNLNHDAMYWYRQDPGQGLRLIYYSQIVNDFQKGDIAEGYSVSREKKESFPLTVTSAQKNPTAFYLCASSIRAGADTQYFGPGTRLTVL.

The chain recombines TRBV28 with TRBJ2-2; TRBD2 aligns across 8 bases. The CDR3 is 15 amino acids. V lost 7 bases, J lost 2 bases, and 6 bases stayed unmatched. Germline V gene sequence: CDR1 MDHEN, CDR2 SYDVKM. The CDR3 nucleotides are TGTGCCAGCACGATAGCGGGGACCAACACCGGGGAGCTGTTTTTT. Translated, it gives CASTIAGTNTGELFF.

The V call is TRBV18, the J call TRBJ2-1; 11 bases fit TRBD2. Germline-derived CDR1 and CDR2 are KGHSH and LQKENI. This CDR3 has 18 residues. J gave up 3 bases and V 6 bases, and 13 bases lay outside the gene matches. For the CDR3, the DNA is TGTGCCAGCTCGCGACCAAACGCCGGGACTAGCGGCTACAATGAGCAGTTCTTC. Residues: CASSRPNAGTSGYNEQFF. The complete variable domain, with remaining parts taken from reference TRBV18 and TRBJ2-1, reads NAGVMQNPRHLVRRRGQEARLRCSPMKGHSHVYWYRQLPEEGLKFMVYLQKENIIDESGMPKERFSAEFPKEGPSILRIQQVVRGDSAAYFCASSRPNAGTSGYNEQFFGPGTRLTVL.

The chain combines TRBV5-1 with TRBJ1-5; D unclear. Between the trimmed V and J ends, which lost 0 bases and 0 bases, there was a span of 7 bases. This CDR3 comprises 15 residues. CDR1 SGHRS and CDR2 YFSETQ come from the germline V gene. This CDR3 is CASSLGPYSNQPQHF. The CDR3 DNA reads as TGCGCCAGCAGCTTGGGTCCCTATAGCAATCAGCCCCAGCATTTT.

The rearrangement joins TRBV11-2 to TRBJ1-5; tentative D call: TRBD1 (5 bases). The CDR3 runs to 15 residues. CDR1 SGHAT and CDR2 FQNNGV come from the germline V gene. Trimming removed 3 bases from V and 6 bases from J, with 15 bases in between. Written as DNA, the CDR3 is TGTGCCAGCAGCTTCGGGGGGACCGGTTTTCAGCCCCAGCATTTT. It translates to CASSFGGTGFQPQHF.